Below, one T cell receptor beta chain is given with its context. Its target is not known. This record belongs to a study of shared clonotypes between healthy human individuals. Across the whole study: Used for every donor were three CD4 naive, three CD4 memory, two CD8 naive and one CD8 memory plate. Study findings and constraints: Sharing across a few donors was seen in around 5% of naive CD4 clonotypes.

Naive CD8 isolation took CD45RO-negative cells positively selected for CCR7 and excluded terminally differentiated effector memory CD45RA+ cells. TCRdb's copy holds only in-frame clones and misses some; the assay was immunoSEQ multiplex PCR. This repertoire shows roughly 2.1 million clones, about 92% found once; its top ten account for 1.5% to 2%. The TCR sequence derives from a man aged 18 to 29 in good health. Some clones in this sample may be carry-over from other donors' samples. The sample was naive CD8+ T cells from PBMCs.

The CDR3 nucleotides are TGTGCCAGCAGTGAAGGAACATTGGAGACCCAGTACTTC. Protein sequence: CASSEGTLETQYF. J is TRBJ2-5 and V is TRBV25-1, with D unresolved. The V gene lost 2 bases and the J gene lost 5 bases, with 9 bases spanning the gap. CDR3 length: 13 amino acids. The germline CDR1 and CDR2 sequences are MGHDK and SYGVNS.